This entry lists 8 T cell receptor beta chains sequenced from one sample in a study of cytomegalovirus exposure and HLA in healthy donors. Both 60 Vbeta primers and 13 Jbeta primers went into the PCR. Repertoires were generated with immunoSEQ multiplex PCR, while TCRdb's copy carries only in-frame clones and drops some. The table has about 92,000 clones, 69% seen once; the top ten hold 2.5% to 3%. The sequenced material came from PBMCs. The receptors shown here come from a man in his fifties or sixties in good health and CMV-seronegative.

This clone was counted between two and nine times. The chain employs TRBV18 and TRBJ2-5; D gene ambiguous. The V and J ends lost 6 bases and 4 bases respectively, with 9 bases between them. Germline CDR1 is KGHSH and CDR2 is LQKENI. The CDR3 runs 12 residues. The CDR3 loop reads CASSPRGETQYF. The CDR3 bases are TGTGCCAGCTCCCCGAGAGGAGAGACCCAGTACTTC. Full variable domain (missing parts from reference TRBV18 and TRBJ2-5): NAGVMQNPRHLVRRRGQEARLRCSPMKGHSHVYWYRQLPEEGLKFMVYLQKENIIDESGMPKERFSAEFPKEGPSILRIQQVVRGDSAAYFCASSPRGETQYFGPGTRLLVL.

This chain uses TRBV10-3 with TRBJ1-4; 8 nucleotides line up with TRBD1. The V and J ends lost 7 bases and 10 bases, in that order; junction bases with no gene match: 8. The length of the CDR3 is 13 residues. Germline values: CDR1 ENHRY, CDR2 SYGVKD. In DNA form, the CDR3 reads TGTGCCATCACGAGACAGGGGAAAGGAAAACTGTTTTTT. It yields the protein CAITRQGKGKLFF.

J is TRBJ2-5 and V is TRBV18, with 8 bases fitting TRBD2. V gave up 0 bases and J gave up 1 base; unmatched junction bases: 7. CDR3 length: 17 amino acids. The germline V gene encodes CDR1 KGHSH and CDR2 LQKENI. The CDR3 DNA sequence: TGTGCCAGCTCACCACCCAGGCTAGCGGGCCTCCAAGAGACCCAGTACTTC. Translated, it gives CASSPPRLAGLQETQYF.

The table lists this clone with a count of one. The chain employs TRBV29-1 and TRBJ2-3, with TRBD2 matching 10 bases. The CDR3 is made up of 17 amino acids. In germline, CDR1 is SQVTM, CDR2 ANQGSEA. The junction had 10 bases not matched to a gene; V was cut back by 4 bases and J by 0 bases. CDR3 in DNA: TGCAGCGTTGTGGGAACTAGCGGGATACGGAGCACAGATACGCAGTATTTT. This encodes CSVVGTSGIRSTDTQYF.

The rearrangement uses TRBV5-4 and TRBJ2-2; the match to TRBD2 covers 7 bases. V lost 0 bases, J lost 7 bases, and 9 bases stayed unmatched. Germline loops: CDR1 SGHNT, CDR2 YYREEE (reference sequence). The CDR3 totals 16 residues. DNA for the CDR3: TGTGCCAGCAGCTTGGCCTCCTGGACTAGTGACGGGGAGCTGTTTTTT. Translated, it gives CASSLASWTSDGELFF.

The chain uses TRBV11-2 and TRBJ2-1; 9 bases line up with TRBD1. The junction had 14 bases not matched to a gene; V was cut back by 2 bases and J by 9 bases. CDR1 is SGHAT, CDR2 FQNNGV, per germline. The CDR3 runs to 17 residues. The CDR3: CASSLTPGQGRSGEQFF. CDR3 sequence (DNA): TGTGCCAGCAGCTTAACCCCGGGACAGGGTCGATCGGGTGAGCAGTTCTTC.

The chain recombines TRBV10-3 with TRBJ2-1; TRBD2 matches 10 bases. V trimming: 2 bases; J trimming: 3 bases; junction bases outside the gene matches: 4. In germline, CDR1 is ENHRY, CDR2 SYGVKD. This CDR3 spans 16 amino acids. The CDR3, as DNA: TGTGCCATCAGTGAGCTAACTAGCGGGAACTACAATGAGCAGTTCTTC. This gives the protein CAISELTSGNYNEQFF.

The chain joins TRBV7-2 to TRBJ2-5; tentative D call: TRBD1 (5 bases). This CDR3 has 15 residues. Germline V CDR1 and CDR2: SGHTA, FQGNSA. Trimming shortened V by 5 bases and J by 2 bases, and 15 bases separated the two germline ends. The CDR3: CASSLPRTFQETQYF. CDR3 nucleotides: TGTGCCAGCAGCCTACCCCGGACATTTCAAGAGACCCAGTACTTC.